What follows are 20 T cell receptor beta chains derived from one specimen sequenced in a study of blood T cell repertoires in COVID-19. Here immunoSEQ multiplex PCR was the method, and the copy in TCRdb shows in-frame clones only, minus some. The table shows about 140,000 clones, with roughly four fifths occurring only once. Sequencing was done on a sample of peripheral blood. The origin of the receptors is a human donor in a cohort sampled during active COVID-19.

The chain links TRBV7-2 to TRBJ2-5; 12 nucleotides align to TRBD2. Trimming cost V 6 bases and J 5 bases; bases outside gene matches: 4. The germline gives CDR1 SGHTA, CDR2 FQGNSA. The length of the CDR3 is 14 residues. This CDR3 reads CASRLAGGQETQYF. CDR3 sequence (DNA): TGTGCCAGCAGGCTAGCGGGGGGGCAGGAGACCCAGTACTTC.

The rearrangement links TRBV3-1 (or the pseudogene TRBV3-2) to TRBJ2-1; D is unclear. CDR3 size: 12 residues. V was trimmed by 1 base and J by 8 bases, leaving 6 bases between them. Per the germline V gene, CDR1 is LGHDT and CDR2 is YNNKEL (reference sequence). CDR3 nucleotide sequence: TGTGCCAGCAGCCAAGGAGGCGATGAGCAGTTCTTC. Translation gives CASSQGGDEQFF.

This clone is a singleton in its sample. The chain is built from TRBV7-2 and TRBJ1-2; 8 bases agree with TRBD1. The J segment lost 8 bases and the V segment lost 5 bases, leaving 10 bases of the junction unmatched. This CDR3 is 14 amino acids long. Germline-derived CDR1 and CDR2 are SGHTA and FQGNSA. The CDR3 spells CASSPPGRGLGYTF. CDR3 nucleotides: TGTGCCAGCAGCCCCCCCGGCAGGGGGCTCGGCTACACCTTC.

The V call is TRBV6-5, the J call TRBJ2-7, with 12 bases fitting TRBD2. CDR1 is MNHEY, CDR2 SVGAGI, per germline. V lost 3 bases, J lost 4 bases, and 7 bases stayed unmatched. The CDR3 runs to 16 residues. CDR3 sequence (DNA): TGTGCCAGCAGTTATGCTAGCGGGGGGGCCGGGTACGAGCAGTACTTC. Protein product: CASSYASGGAGYEQYF.

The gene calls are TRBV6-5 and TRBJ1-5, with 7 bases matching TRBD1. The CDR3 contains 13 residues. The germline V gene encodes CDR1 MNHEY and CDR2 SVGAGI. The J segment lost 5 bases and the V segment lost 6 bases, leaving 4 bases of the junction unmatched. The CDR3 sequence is CASSHTGDQPQHF. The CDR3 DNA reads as TGTGCCAGCAGCCACACAGGGGATCAGCCCCAGCATTTT.

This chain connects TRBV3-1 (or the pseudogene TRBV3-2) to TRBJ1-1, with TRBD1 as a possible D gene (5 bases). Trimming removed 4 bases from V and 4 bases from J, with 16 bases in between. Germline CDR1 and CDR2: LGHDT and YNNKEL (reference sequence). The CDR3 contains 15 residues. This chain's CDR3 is CASSPLVQGSTEAFF. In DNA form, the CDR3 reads TGTGCCAGCAGCCCCCTAGTGCAGGGATCCACTGAAGCTTTCTTT.

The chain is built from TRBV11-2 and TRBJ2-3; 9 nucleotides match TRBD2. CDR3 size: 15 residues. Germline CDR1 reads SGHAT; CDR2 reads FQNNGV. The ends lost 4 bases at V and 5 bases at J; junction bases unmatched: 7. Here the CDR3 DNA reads TGTGCCAGCAGCTCCCGCGGGGGGGCGGGAGATACGCAGTATTTT. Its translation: CASSSRGGAGDTQYF.

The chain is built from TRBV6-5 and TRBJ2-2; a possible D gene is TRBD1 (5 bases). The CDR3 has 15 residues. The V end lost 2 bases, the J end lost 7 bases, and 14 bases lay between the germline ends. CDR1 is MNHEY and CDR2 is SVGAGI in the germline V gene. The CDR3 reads CASSYPSGSNGELFF. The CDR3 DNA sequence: TGTGCCAGCAGTTACCCTTCAGGGTCGAACGGGGAGCTGTTTTTT.

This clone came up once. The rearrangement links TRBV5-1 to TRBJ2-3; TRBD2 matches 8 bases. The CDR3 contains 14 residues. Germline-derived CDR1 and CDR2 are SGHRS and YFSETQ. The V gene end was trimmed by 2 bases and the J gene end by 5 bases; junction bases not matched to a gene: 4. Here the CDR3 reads CASSLAGEGDTQYF. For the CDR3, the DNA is TGCGCCAGCAGCTTAGCGGGGGAGGGAGATACGCAGTATTTT.

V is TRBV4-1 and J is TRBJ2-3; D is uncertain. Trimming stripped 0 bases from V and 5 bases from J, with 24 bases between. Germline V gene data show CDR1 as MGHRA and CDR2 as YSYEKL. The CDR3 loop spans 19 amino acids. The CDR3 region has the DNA TGCGCCAGCAGCCAAGAGCCCCCAGGTGTGTCGGCTAAGCAAGATACGCAGTATTTT. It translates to CASSQEPPGVSAKQDTQYF.

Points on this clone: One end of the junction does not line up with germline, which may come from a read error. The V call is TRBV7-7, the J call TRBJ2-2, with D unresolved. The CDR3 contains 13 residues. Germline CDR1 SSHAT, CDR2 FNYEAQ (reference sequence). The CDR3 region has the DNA TGTGCTAGCAGCCCACAACCCACCGGGGAGCTGTTTTTT. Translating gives CASSPQPTGELFF.

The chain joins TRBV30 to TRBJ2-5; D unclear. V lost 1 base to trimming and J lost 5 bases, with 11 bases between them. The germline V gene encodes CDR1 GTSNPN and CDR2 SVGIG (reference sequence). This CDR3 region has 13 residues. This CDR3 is CAWSARRRETQYF. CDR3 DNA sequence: TGTGCCTGGAGTGCCCGGAGAAGGGAGACCCAGTACTTC.

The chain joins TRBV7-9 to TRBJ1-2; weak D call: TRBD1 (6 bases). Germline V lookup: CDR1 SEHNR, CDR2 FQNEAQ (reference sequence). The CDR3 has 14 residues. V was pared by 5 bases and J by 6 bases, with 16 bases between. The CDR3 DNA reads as TGTGCCAGCAGCGCGACCGGACAGATCAATGGCTACACCTTC. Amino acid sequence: CASSATGQINGYTF.

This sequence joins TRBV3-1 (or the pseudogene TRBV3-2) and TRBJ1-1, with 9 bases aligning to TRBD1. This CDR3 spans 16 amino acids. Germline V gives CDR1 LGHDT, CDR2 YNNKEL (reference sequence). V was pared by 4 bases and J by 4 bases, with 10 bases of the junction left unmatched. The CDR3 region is CASSRGQGGPSTEAFF. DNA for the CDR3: TGTGCCAGCAGCCGGGGACAGGGAGGGCCGAGCACTGAAGCTTTCTTT.

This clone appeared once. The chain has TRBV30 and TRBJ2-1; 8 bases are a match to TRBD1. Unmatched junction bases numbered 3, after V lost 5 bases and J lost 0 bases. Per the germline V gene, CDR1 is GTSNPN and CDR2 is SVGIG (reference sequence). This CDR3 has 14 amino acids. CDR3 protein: CAWGTGSSYNEQFF. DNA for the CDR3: TGTGCCTGGGGGACAGGAAGCTCCTACAATGAGCAGTTCTTC. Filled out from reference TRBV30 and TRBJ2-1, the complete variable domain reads SQTIHQWPATLVQPVGSPLSLECTVEGTSNPNLYWYRQAAGRGLQLLFYSVGIGQISSEVPQNLSASRPQDRQFILSSKKLLLSDSGFYLCAWGTGSSYNEQFFGPGTRLTVL.

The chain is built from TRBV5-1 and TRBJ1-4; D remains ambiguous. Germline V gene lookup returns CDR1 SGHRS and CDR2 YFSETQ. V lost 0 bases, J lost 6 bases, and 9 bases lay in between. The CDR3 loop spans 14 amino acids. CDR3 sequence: CASSLAGNDEKLFF. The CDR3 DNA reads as TGCGCCAGCAGCTTGGCCGGGAATGATGAAAAACTGTTTTTT.

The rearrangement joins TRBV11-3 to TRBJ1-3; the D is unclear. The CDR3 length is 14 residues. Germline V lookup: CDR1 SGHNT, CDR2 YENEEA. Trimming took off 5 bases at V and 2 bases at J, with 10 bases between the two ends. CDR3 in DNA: TGTGCCAGCAGCCCCTCCGGGGCTGGAAACACCATATATTTT. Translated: CASSPSGAGNTIYF.

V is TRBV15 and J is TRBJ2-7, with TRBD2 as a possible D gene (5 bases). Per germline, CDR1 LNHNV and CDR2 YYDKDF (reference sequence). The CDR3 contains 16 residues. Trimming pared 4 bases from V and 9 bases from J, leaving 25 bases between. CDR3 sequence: CATSKDNPTRGEVQYF. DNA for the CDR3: TGTGCCACCAGCAAAGACAACCCGACACGGGGTGAGGTGCAGTACTTC. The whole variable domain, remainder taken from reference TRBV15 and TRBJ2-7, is DAMVIQNPRYQVTQFGKPVTLSCSQTLNHNVMYWYQQKSSQAPKLLFHYYDKDFNNEADTPDNFQSRRPNTSFCFLDIRSPGLGDTAMYLCATSKDNPTRGEVQYFGPGTRLTVT.

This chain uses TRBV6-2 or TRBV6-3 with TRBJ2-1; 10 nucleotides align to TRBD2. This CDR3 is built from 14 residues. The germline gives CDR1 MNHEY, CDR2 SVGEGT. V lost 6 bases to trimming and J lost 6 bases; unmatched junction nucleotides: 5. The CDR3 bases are TGTGCCAGCAGCAAAGCGGGGGGGGGCAATGAGCAGTTCTTC. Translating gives CASSKAGGGNEQFF.

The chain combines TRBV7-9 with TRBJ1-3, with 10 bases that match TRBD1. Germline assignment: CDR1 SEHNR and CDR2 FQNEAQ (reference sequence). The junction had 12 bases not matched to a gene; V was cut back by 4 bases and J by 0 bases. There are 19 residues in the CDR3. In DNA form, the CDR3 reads TGTGCCAGCAGCTCTTGGACAGGGGGAATGACGAGCTCTGGAAACACCATATATTTT. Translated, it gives CASSSWTGGMTSSGNTIYF.